Reported below is one T cell receptor beta chain. There are many counts of this clonotype. What this receptor recognizes is not known. Base qualities are not provided; no much larger clone lies one nucleotide away. Two rounds of multiplex PCR on genomic DNA were used to amplify the TCR beta CDR3 region. The first PCR round used primers specific to each TRBV and TRBJ gene, and the primer sequences were filed in Chinese patent CN105087789A. The second PCR round used universal primers. The Roche High Pure PCR Template Preparation Kit was used to extract genomic DNA from the frozen PBMCs. The libraries underwent paired-end sequencing with 151 bp reads on an Illumina HiSeq 3000. Processing in the source paper ran as follows. Raw reads lacking the multiplex PCR primer sequences were removed with CutAdapt. High-quality paired reads were merged into contigs with PEAR. By aligning each contig to reference sequences, MiXCR assigned the TRB V, D and J gene segments to that contig. To remove sequencing errors, CDR3 sequences were clustered according to base quality and sequence similarity. Shannon entropy, normalized by the natural log of the productive TCR sequence number, served as the measure of diversity. Clonality was defined as one minus Shannon entropy divided by the natural log of the number of unique clonotypes. Using the Youden index from ROC curves, the researchers picked the repertoire-metric cut-offs for progression-free survival, and all analyses were carried out in R 3.5.3. TCRdb cleaned the public reads at Q25 with fastp, built clones with MiXCR and kept in-frame beta chains. Rows merge per CDR3 protein into single entries with the most common DNA and genes. The V and J calls and clone size are TCRdb's, not the authors'. This sample has more than 12,000 distinct CDR3 sequences in its table, and around 29% of those were observed once. The biggest ten clones account for 25% to 35% of the sample.

These data originate in a study of prognosis after radiotherapy for stage I lung cancer (dated by TCRdb to the early 2020s). Notes on the research overall: Between early 2018 and January 2019, under 20 stage I NSCLC patients were enrolled in Nanjing, China. Approximately 14 of the patients were found to have newly diagnosed primary stage I lung tumors, and four or five were living with oligometastatic NSCLC after surgical resection of the primary tumor. Every patient was deemed medically inoperable, eleven to twelve because of comorbidities and seven or eight because they refused surgery. Ages in the cohort of 13 men and about six women ranged from roughly 50 to 90 years, with a median of 74. Tumor histology was squamous cell carcinoma in over 5 patients and adenocarcinoma in some 12. SBRT was given in 3 to 5 fractions with a biologically effective dose of at least 100 Gy, using image-guided IMRT or VMAT. In every patient, SBRT was given without any concurrent therapy. After SBRT, distant metastases developed in about 20% of the 19 patients at a median of about seven months, while the remaining 15 patients had no significant progression. Peripheral blood TCR beta repertoires were profiled in stage I NSCLC patients before and after stereotactic body radiotherapy, and the repertoires were related to distant failure. The study took one blood sample before SBRT and one after SBRT from each of around 19 patients and sequenced all 40 or so samples.

No patient had a history of other malignancies or prior chemotherapy or radiotherapy, and all had node-negative disease on CT and PET/CT. At each of two time points, around 6.1 milliliters of peripheral venous blood were collected into EDTA tubes. Ficoll-Paque Plus density-gradient centrifugation was used to isolate PBMCs. Immediately after collection, samples were stored at -80 degrees C until analysis. Study-wide findings and limitations: Post-SBRT Shannon entropy and its change from baseline were lower in patients who developed distant metastases; baseline Shannon entropy was not associated with metastases. No determination of tumor specificity was made for expanded TCR clones. None of the reported P values were adjusted for multiple comparisons. After SBRT, the count of unique TCR clones dropped from a median of roughly 9,400 beforehand to 6,500 to 8,000 afterward (Wilcoxon paired P=0.011). The small cohort and short follow-up limited the study, so independent validation of the findings is needed. Differences by metastasis status were reportedly seen in TRBV and TRBJ usage frequencies, involving two V genes at baseline and, after SBRT, under ten V genes and two J genes.

The material was PBMCs, obtained before or after stereotactic body radiation therapy (not recorded which). The clonotype originates from a donor of 50 years or more with non-small cell lung cancer.

CDR3 sequence: CASSLVGPGNEQYF. The bases read TGCGCCAGCAGCTTGGTGGGACCAGGGAACGAGCAGTACTTC. The V and J genes are TRBV5-1 and TRBJ2-7; the D match is possibly TRBD1 or TRBD2, with 5 bases aligned in each. Measured from the cysteine to the phenylalanine, the CDR3 is 14 residues long. The read is trimmed to its CDR3 DNA, 42 bases read in frame from base 1. V and J lose 0 bases and 5 bases, and a span of 12 bases separates them. The germline V gene sets CDR1 to SGHRS and CDR2 to YFSETQ.